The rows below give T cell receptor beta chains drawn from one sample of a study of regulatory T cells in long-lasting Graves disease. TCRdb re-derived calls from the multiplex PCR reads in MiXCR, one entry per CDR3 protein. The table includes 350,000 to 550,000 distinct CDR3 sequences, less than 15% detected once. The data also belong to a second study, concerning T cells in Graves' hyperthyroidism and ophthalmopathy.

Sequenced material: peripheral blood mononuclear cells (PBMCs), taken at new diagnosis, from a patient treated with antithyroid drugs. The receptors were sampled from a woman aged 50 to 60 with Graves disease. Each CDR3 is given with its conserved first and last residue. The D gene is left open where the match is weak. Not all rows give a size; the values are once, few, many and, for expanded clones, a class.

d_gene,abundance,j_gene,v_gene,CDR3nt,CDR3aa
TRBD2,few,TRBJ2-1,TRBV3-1,TGTGCCAGCAGCCCCGTTGAGGGGCGGGAGTTGGGTGAGCAGTTCTTC,CASSPVEGRELGEQFF
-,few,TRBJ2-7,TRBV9,TGTGCCAGCAGCCCCTATAGCGGTTCCTACGAGCAGTACTTC,CASSPYSGSYEQYF
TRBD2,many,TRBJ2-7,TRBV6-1,TGTCAATCCAGGAAGACTAGCGGGACTACCTACGAGCAGTACTTC,CQSRKTSGTTYEQYF
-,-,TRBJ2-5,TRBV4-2,TGTGCCAGCAGCCAAGATGGGAATGGGGGGCGCGTGACCCAGTACTTC,CASSQDGNGGRVTQYF
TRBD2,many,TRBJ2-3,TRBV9,TGTGCCAGCAGCGTAAAAGGGACTAGGGCCTCAGATACGCAGTATTTT,CASSVKGTRASDTQYF
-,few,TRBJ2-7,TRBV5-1,TGCGCCAGCAGCTTGGAGTTCGGGGGCGAGCAGTACTTC,CASSLEFGGEQYF
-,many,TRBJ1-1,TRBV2,TGTGCCAGCAGTGTTGATCGGGGAGAGGGGAACACTGAAGCTTTCTTT,CASSVDRGEGNTEAFF
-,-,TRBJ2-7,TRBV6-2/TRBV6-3,TGTGCCAGCAGTTTGGGGACACCTTACGAGCAGTACTTC,CASSLGTPYEQYF
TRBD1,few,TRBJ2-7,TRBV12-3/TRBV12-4,TGTGCCAGCAGGCCGGGACAGGGGGAAGAGCAGTACTTC,CASRPGQGEEQYF
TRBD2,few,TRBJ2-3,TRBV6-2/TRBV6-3,TGTGCCAGCAGTTACTCTAGCGGGAGAACAGATACGCAGTATTTT,CASSYSSGRTDTQYF
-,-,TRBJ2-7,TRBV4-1,TGCGCCAGCAGCCAAGAGGAGGCAGCGGGTTACGAGCAGTACTTC,CASSQEEAAGYEQYF
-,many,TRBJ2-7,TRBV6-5,TGTGCCAGCAGTTGGAGCGGCGTCGGCGAGCAGTACTTC,CASSWSGVGEQYF
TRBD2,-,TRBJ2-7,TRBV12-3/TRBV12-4,TGTGCCAGCACTCCGGGACTAGCGGGAGGGCCCACCTACGAGCAGCACTTC,CASTPGLAGGPTYEQHF
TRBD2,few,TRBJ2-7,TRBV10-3,TGTGCCATCGGGGAAGGGACTAGCGGCGTGGAGCAGTACTTC,CAIGEGTSGVEQYF
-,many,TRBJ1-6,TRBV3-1,TGTGCCAGCAGCCAATCATCAGGCTATAATTCACCCCTCCACTTT,CASSQSSGYNSPLHF
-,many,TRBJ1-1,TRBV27,TGTGCCAGCAGTCTAAGACAGGATGCGAACACTGAAGCTTTCTTT,CASSLRQDANTEAFF
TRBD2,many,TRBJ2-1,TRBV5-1,TGCGCCAGCAGCTTTCAAGCGGGAGGGACGGGAGTAACAGGTCGGGAGCAGTTCTTC,CASSFQAGGTGVTGREQFF
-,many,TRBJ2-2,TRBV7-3,TGTGCCAGCAGACAGGACTCAGGAGGGACCGGGGAGCTGTTTTTT,CASRQDSGGTGELFF
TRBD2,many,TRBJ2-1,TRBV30,TGTGCCTGGAAGACTAGCGGGATCTACAATGAGCAGTTCTTC,CAWKTSGIYNEQFF
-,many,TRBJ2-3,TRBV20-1,TGCAGTGCTAGGCCCAGGGGTGGGCTAGCGGATACGCAGTATTTT,CSARPRGGLADTQYF
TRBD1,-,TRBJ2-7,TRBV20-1,TGCAGTGCAACCACCGGGACAGGGGCCTACGAGCAGTACTTC,CSATTGTGAYEQYF
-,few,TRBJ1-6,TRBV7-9,TGTGCCAGCAGCTCTCCGTTGGGCACGACAAATTCACCCCTCCACTTT,CASSSPLGTTNSPLHF
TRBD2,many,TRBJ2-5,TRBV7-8,TGTGCCAGCAGCTCACGGACTAGCGGGAGTCAAGAGACCCAGTACTTC,CASSSRTSGSQETQYF
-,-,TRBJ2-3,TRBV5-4,TGTGCCAGCAGCTTGGAATCGGCAGGGTCGGGCCCAGATACGCAGTATTTT,CASSLESAGSGPDTQYF
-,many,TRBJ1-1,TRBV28,TGTGCCAGCAGTCAGACAGTACTGAACACTGAAGCTTTCTTT,CASSQTVLNTEAFF
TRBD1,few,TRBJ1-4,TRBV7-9,TGTGCCAGCAGCTCCACAGGGGCGGGTAATGAAAAACTGTTTTTT,CASSSTGAGNEKLFF
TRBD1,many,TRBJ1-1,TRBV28,TGTGCCAGCACTGAACAGGGGGCCGTAGTGACTTTCTTT,CASTEQGAVVTFF
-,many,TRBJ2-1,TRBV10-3,TGTGCCATCAGTGAGTCCCCCCTCAGGGCTCCCTACAATGAGCAGTTCTTC,CAISESPLRAPYNEQFF
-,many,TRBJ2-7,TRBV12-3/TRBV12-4,TGTGCCAGCAGTTCGAGAACCTACGAGCAGTACTTC,CASSSRTYEQYF